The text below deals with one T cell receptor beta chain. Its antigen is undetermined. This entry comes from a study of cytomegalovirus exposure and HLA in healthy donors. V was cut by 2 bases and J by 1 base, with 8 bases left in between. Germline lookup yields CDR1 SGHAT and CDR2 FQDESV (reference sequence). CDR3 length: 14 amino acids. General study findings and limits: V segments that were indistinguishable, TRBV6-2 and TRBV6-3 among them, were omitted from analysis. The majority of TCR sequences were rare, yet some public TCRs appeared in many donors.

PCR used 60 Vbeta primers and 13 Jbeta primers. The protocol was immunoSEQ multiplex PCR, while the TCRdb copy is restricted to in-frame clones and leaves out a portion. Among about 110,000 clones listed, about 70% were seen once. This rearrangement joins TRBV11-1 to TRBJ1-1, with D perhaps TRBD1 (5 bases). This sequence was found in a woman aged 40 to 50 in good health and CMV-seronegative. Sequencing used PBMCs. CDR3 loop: CASSLTDRNTEAFF. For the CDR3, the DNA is TGTGCCAGCAGCTTAACAGACAGGAACACTGAAGCTTTCTTT.